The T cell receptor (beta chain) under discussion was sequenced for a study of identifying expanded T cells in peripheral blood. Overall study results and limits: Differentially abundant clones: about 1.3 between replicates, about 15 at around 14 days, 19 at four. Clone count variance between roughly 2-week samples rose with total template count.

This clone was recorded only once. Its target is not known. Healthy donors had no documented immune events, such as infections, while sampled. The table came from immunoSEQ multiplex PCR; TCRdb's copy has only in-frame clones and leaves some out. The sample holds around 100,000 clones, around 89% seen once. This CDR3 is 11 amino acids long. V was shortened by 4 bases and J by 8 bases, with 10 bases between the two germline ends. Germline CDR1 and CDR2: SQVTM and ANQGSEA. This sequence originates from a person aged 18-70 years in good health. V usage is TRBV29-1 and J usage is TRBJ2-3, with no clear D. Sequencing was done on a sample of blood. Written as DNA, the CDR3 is TGCAGCGTTGCCCCTCCAAGTACGCAGTATTTT. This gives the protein CSVAPPSTQYF.